One and the same sample provided the 6 T cell receptor beta chains below, sequenced in a study of blood T cell repertoires in COVID-19. TCRdb's copy holds only in-frame clones and misses some; the assay was immunoSEQ multiplex PCR. The repertoire holds about 320,000 clones, about 87% seen once, with approximately 9% in the top ten. The sequencing input was PBMCs or T cells enriched from blood (not recorded which). The source is a woman aged 18-29 years who had recovered from COVID-19.

The chain uses TRBV3-1 (or the pseudogene TRBV3-2) and TRBJ2-7; 10 nucleotides match TRBD1. V trimming: 4 bases; J trimming: 4 bases; junction bases outside the gene matches: 4. Looked up from germline, CDR1 is LGHDT and CDR2 is YNNKEL (reference sequence). The CDR3 sequence is 14 residues long. The CDR3 region has the DNA TGTGCCAGCAGCCGAGACAGGGGGCGTTACGAGCAGTACTTC. The encoded protein is CASSRDRGRYEQYF.

The genes are TRBV28 and TRBJ1-1, with a possible D match to TRBD1 (5 bases). The germline V and J ends were trimmed by 1 base and 0 bases, with 21 bases remaining between them. The CDR3 is 19 residues long. CDR1 is MDHEN, CDR2 SYDVKM, per germline. DNA of the CDR3: TGTGCCAGCAGTTTATTTTCCATTTTCGACAGAAGCATGAACACTGAAGCTTTCTTT. Translated: CASSLFSIFDRSMNTEAFF.

This sequence joins TRBV13 and TRBJ2-2; 10 nucleotides agree with TRBD2. The V gene end was trimmed by 8 bases and the J gene end by 4 bases; junction bases not matched to a gene: 13. Per the germline V gene, CDR1 is PRHDT and CDR2 is FYEKMQ (reference sequence). The CDR3 runs to 17 residues. The DNA for the CDR3 is TGTGCCAGCTGCCGGGAAGCGGGAGGGCCCTGCACCGGGGAGCTGTTTTTT. Protein: CASCREAGGPCTGELFF.

This clone was counted only a few times. The rearrangement joins TRBV10-2 to TRBJ2-7; TRBD1 agrees at 9 bases. The CDR3 extends over 16 amino acids. CDR1 WSHSY and CDR2 SAAADI come from the germline V gene. V lost 8 bases to trimming and J lost 0 bases; unmatched junction nucleotides: 11. The CDR3 sequence: CASLNQPGQGSYEQYF. The CDR3 region has the DNA TGCGCCAGCCTGAATCAGCCGGGACAGGGCTCCTACGAGCAGTACTTC.

The chain uses TRBV5-5 and TRBJ1-1, with D possibly TRBD1 on 5 matching bases. Germline V gene lookup returns CDR1 SGHKS and CDR2 YYEKEE (reference sequence). CDR3 length equals 15 residues. Trimming stripped 1 base from V and 0 bases from J, with 10 bases between. CDR3 region: CASSLKGVVNTEAFF. CDR3 sequence (DNA): TGTGCCAGCAGCTTGAAAGGGGTGGTGAACACTGAAGCTTTCTTT.

The rearrangement uses TRBV27 and TRBJ1-5, with TRBD1 matching 8 bases. CDR1 MNHEY and CDR2 SMNVEV come from the germline V gene (reference sequence). This CDR3 is 14 amino acids long. The V gene end was trimmed by 5 bases and the J gene end by 6 bases; junction bases not matched to a gene: 6. The CDR3: CASSHDRGGQPQHF. DNA for the CDR3: TGTGCCAGCAGTCATGACAGGGGTGGTCAGCCCCAGCATTTT.